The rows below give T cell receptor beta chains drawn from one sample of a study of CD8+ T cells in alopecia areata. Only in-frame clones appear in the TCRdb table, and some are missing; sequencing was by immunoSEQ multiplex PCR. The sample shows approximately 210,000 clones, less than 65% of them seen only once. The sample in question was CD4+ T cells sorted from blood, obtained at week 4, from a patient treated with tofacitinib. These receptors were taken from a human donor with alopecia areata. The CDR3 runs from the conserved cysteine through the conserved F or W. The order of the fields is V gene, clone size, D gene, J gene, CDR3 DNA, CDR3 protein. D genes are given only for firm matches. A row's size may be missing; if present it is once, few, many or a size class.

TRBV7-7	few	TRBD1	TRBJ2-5	TGTGCTAGCAGCTTGGAGTCAGGGGGAAGACAGTACTTC	CASSLESGGRQYF
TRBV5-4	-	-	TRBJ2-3	TGTGCCAGCAGCTTGGGCGGAGCTAGCACAGATACGCAGTATTTT	CASSLGGASTDTQYF
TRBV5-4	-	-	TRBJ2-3	TGTGCCAGCAGCCATAGCGGACCCACAGATACGCAGTATTTT	CASSHSGPTDTQYF
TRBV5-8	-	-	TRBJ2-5	TGTGCCAGCAGCTTCCCAGTGCGAGAGACCCAGTACTTC	CASSFPVRETQYF
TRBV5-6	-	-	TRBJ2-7	TGTGCCAGCAGGCGGGACAGCTCCTACGAGCAGTACTTC	CASRRDSSYEQYF
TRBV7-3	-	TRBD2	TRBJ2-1	TGTGCCAGCAGCCCACAAGGACTAGTGAACAATGAGCAGTTCTTC	CASSPQGLVNNEQFF
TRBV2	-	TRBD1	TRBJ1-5	TGTGCCAGCAGCTCGGACAGGGTGGGCAATCAGCCCCAGCATTTT	CASSSDRVGNQPQHF
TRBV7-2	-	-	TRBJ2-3	TGTGCCAGCAGCTCGAGACTAAGCACAGATACGCAGTATTTT	CASSSRLSTDTQYF
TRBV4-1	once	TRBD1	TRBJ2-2	TGCGCCAGCAAGGACAGGGGCGGGATGTTGAACACCGGGGAGCTGTTTTTT	CASKDRGGMLNTGELFF
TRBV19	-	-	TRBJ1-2	TGTGCCAGTAGGGGTGCAGGACTCAACTATGGCTACACCTTC	CASRGAGLNYGYTF
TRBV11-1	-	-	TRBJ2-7	TGTGCCAGCGGTAAGAGCGTCACCTACGAGCAGTACTTC	CASGKSVTYEQYF
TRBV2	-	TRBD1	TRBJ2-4	TGTGCCAGCAACCTCAGGGGGACAGGGTATGGCAAAAACATTCAGTACTTC	CASNLRGTGYGKNIQYF
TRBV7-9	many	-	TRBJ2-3	TGTGCCAGCAGCTTAAGGGCGGGAAGCACAGATACGCAGTATTTT	CASSLRAGSTDTQYF
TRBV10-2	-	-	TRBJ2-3	TGCGCCAGCAGTGAGTCGACCTCTTCTACGCAGTATTTT	CASSESTSSTQYF